Given below is one T cell receptor (beta chain) in context. Its target is not known. CDR1 and CDR2 from the germline V gene are MNHEY and SVGAGI. The junction had 7 bases not matched to a gene; V was cut back by 6 bases and J by 4 bases. CDR3 length: 15 amino acids. The record originates from a study of cytomegalovirus exposure and HLA in healthy donors. Whole-study findings and limits: In a later analysis, a missense DCLRE1C variant was linked to TCR beta V- and J-gene trimming. Reportedly, HLA-A and HLA-B alleles of most subjects were accurately predicted from TCR beta.

A multiplex PCR was run with 60 Vbeta primers and 13 Jbeta primers. This table comes from immunoSEQ multiplex PCR, and its TCRdb copy is limited to in-frame clones, with some not included. The sample yields 270,000 or so clones, about nine tenths seen once. At the time of sampling, donors were nominally healthy, though unrecorded immune exposures were likely. The receptor's source is a man in his forties in good health and CMV-seropositive. Input material: PBMCs. The genes are TRBV6-5 and TRBJ2-5; TRBD1 matches 11 bases. CDR3 sequence (DNA): TGTGCCAGCAGACGGACAGGGGGCATAGGAGAGACCCAGTACTTC. It specifies CASRRTGGIGETQYF.